This passage covers 4 T cell receptor beta chains from one sample sequenced in a study of patients and donors after allogeneic stem cell transplantation. MiXCR, applied by TCRdb to the RT-PCR reads, yields one record per CDR3 protein. This sample has hundreds of thousands of distinct CDR3 sequences; around 15% occur once, and the top ten carry roughly 7%. Sequencing used blood, either unsorted or a sorted T cell fraction (not recorded which). The receptor source for this set is a human donor who was either an allogeneic HSCT recipient or a stem cell or donor lymphocyte infusion donor (not recorded which). It is not recorded whose cells these are; they may come from a transplant donor.

The chain joins TRBV20-1 to TRBJ1-1; TRBD1 matches at 7 bases. The CDR3 runs 11 residues. Per the germline V gene, CDR1 is DFQATT and CDR2 is SNEGSKA (reference sequence). Losses at the gene ends were 6 bases for V and 5 bases for J; bases not matched to a gene: 3. The CDR3 loop is CSALQGTEAFF. CDR3 DNA: TGCAGTGCATTACAGGGGACTGAAGCTTTCTTT.

CDR3 sequence reads: CASSPGQGNCEQYF. In nucleotides, the CDR3 is TGTGCCAGCAGCCCCGGGCAGGGTAACTGCGAGCAGTACTTC. V is TRBV6-2 or TRBV6-3 and J is TRBJ2-7, with D tentatively TRBD1 (5 bases). V was shortened by 6 bases and J by 6 bases, with 18 bases between the two germline ends. The length of the CDR3 is 14 residues. Per the germline V gene, CDR1 is MNHEY and CDR2 is SVGEGT.

This clonotype has just a few counts. This sequence joins TRBV4-2 and TRBJ1-1; maybe TRBD1 (5 bases). The germline V and J ends were trimmed by 2 bases and 4 bases, with 17 bases remaining between them. Germline V gene sequence: CDR1 LGHNA, CDR2 YNFKEQ. The CDR3 has 16 residues. The CDR3 region has the DNA TGTGCCAGCAGCCAACCGGGTCGCCCCGGGGCCACTGAAGCTTTCTTT. It yields the protein CASSQPGRPGATEAFF.

This clonotype has a handful of counts. CDR3 in DNA: TGCGCCAGCAGCCCGGGACTAGCGTCAGATACGCAGTATTTT. Its translation: CASSPGLASDTQYF. The chain combines TRBV5-1 with TRBJ2-3; 10 nucleotides agree with TRBD2. The CDR3 sequence is 14 residues long. Germline-derived CDR1 and CDR2 are SGHRS and YFSETQ. Trimming removed 4 bases from V and 4 bases from J; junction bases left unmatched: 3.